The 13 T cell receptor beta chains given below trace back to one sample, sequenced in a study of Graves' ophthalmopathy and Graves' hyperthyroidism. Beta-chain TCR CDR3 regions were amplified from RNA transcripts. HTBI-primed RT-PCR formed the first round, and a multiplex PCR formed the second. From the multiplex PCR reads, TCRdb called clonotypes with MiXCR, one entry per CDR3 protein. Among over a million distinct CDR3 sequences listed, around a third were seen once. Sequenced: peripheral blood or thyroid tissue (not recorded which). The receptors originated from an adult man with Graves' hyperthyroidism.

The chain couples TRBV4-3 to TRBJ1-2; 7 bases fit TRBD1. From germline, CDR1 is LGHNA and CDR2 YSLEER. V lost 0 bases, J lost 9 bases, and 10 bases stayed unmatched. The length of the CDR3 is 15 residues. CDR3 DNA: TGCGCCAGCAGCCAAGATGACAGGGTAGTAGGGAGCTACACCTTC. Its translation is CASSQDDRVVGSYTF.

This clonotype was seen ten or more times. The rearrangement joins TRBV2 to TRBJ1-2; D is undetermined. V was cut by 7 bases and J by 9 bases, with 12 bases left in between. The CDR3 has 11 residues. Germline CDR1 is SNHLY and CDR2 is FYNNEI. The CDR3 DNA reads as TGTGCCAGCAATCCCCCCGGGAGCTACACCTTC. It specifies CASNPPGSYTF.

Of note for this clonotype: This could be a read error, since a much larger clone is one nucleotide away. This sequence joins TRBV9 and TRBJ1-1, with D tentatively TRBD1 (5 bases). The CDR3 sequence is 18 residues long. Germline V gene data show CDR1 as SGDLS and CDR2 as YYNGEE. Written as DNA, the CDR3 is TGTGCCAGCAGCGTCAATTCTATGGGGGGGGAGAGGAACACTGAAGCTCTCTTT. The encoded protein is CASSVNSMGGERNTEALF.

This clonotype was seen a few times. V is TRBV10-2 and J is TRBJ2-2; 9 nucleotides agree with TRBD1. This CDR3 region has 14 residues. After removal of 7 bases from V and 7 bases from J, the junction contained 7 bases not matched to a gene. Germline V gene lookup returns CDR1 WSHSY and CDR2 SAAADI. CDR3 amino acids: CASKGQGRFGELFF. As DNA, the CDR3 is TGCGCCAGCAAGGGACAGGGTCGCTTCGGGGAGCTGTTTTTT.

There are a few counts of this clonotype. The chain combines TRBV11-1 with TRBJ2-2; 12 nucleotides agree with TRBD1. Germline V gene sequence: CDR1 SGHAT, CDR2 FQDESV (reference sequence). CDR3 length: 15 residues. Trimming cost V 6 bases and J 6 bases; bases outside gene matches: 5. This CDR3 reads CASSSRDRGPGELFF. CDR3 DNA: TGTGCCAGCAGTTCCCGGGACAGGGGGCCCGGGGAGCTGTTTTTT.

The chain is built from TRBV4-1 and TRBJ2-2; D is perhaps TRBD2 (7 bases). The V and J ends lost 3 bases and 6 bases respectively, with 14 bases between them. Germline CDR1 is MGHRA and CDR2 is YSYEKL. This CDR3 is built from 15 residues. CDR3 in DNA: TGCGCCAGCAGCCAGTCAGGGAGGGGGTCCGGGGAGCTGTTTTTT. This encodes CASSQSGRGSGELFF.

The V call is TRBV25-1, the J call TRBJ1-6; 8 bases are a match to TRBD1. This CDR3 is built from 16 residues. Trimming took 6 bases from V and 14 from J; bases not matched to a gene: 18. Germline assignment: CDR1 MGHDK and CDR2 SYGVNS. The CDR3 coding sequence is TGTGCCAGCAGGCTGGGACAGGCAAGCCCCTATGGGTCCCTCCACTTT. Protein: CASRLGQASPYGSLHF. The whole variable domain, remainder taken from reference TRBV25-1 and TRBJ1-6, is EADIYQTPRYLVIGTGKKITLECSQTMGHDKMYWYQQDPGMELHLIHYSYGVNSTEKGDLSSESTVSRIRTEHFPLTLESARPSHTSQYLCASRLGQASPYGSLHFGNGTRLTVT.

The genes are TRBV24-1 and TRBJ1-1; D is unresolved. Trimming took off 9 bases at V and 4 bases at J, with 2 bases between the two ends. CDR1 and CDR2 from the germline V gene are KGHDR and SFDVKD. The CDR3 runs 9 residues. CDR3 nucleotides: TGTGCCACCGTCACTGAAGCTTTCTTT. It codes for CATVTEAFF.

In this sample, this clonotype turned up a few times. The chain combines TRBV13 with TRBJ2-6; no firm D call. Germline V lookup: CDR1 PRHDT, CDR2 FYEKMQ (reference sequence). The length of the CDR3 is 14 residues. Trimming shortened V by 5 bases and J by 11 bases, and 16 bases separated the two germline ends. The CDR3 loop is CASSLETRAYVLTF. CDR3 coding DNA: TGTGCCAGCAGCCTGGAAACAAGAGCCTACGTCCTGACTTTC.

The sample holds a few counts of this clonotype. V and J are TRBV7-8 and TRBJ1-6; D ambiguous. Germline assignment: CDR1 SGHVS and CDR2 FQNEAQ. The CDR3 extends over 21 amino acids. The ends were cut back, 5 bases at V and 0 bases at J, with 26 bases in the middle. The DNA for the CDR3 is TGTGCCAGCAGCGTGCCCGAGGACGTGCTGTCCACGAGCTCCTATAATTCACCCCTCCACTTT. Translating it yields CASSVPEDVLSTSSYNSPLHF.

Here the CDR3 reads CASEFDGTETQYF. CDR3 nucleotide sequence: TGTGCCAGCGAATTCGACGGGACGGAGACCCAGTACTTC. The rearrangement joins TRBV25-1 to TRBJ2-5; D may correspond to TRBD1 or TRBD2 (5 bases each). The CDR3 has 13 amino acids. Germline V gene sequence: CDR1 MGHDK, CDR2 SYGVNS. V was trimmed by 8 bases and J by 5 bases, leaving 15 bases between them.

This clonotype was found many times. The chain combines TRBV15 with TRBJ2-5; D not certain. The germline gives CDR1 LNHNV, CDR2 YYDKDF (reference sequence). The CDR3 contains 12 residues. V lost 0 bases to trimming and J lost 4 bases, with 3 bases between them. The chain's CDR3 is CATSRERETQYF. The CDR3 nucleotides are TGTGCCACCAGCAGAGAACGAGAGACCCAGTACTTC.

This clonotype has ten or more counts. V is TRBV6-5 and J is TRBJ1-1; D is possibly TRBD1 (5 bases). The CDR3 is made up of 11 amino acids. Between the trimmed V and J ends, which lost 8 bases and 4 bases, there was a span of 8 bases. Germline loops: CDR1 MNHEY, CDR2 SVGAGI. In DNA, the CDR3 is TGTGCCAGCTCGGGACGCACTGAAGCTTTCTTT. It codes for CASSGRTEAFF.